The entry below describes one TCR beta chain. Some clones are missing from TCRdb's copy, which holds only in-frame ones; the method was immunoSEQ multiplex PCR. There are fewer than 150,000 clones in the sample; about 86% occur only once, and roughly 18% lies in the top ten. This sample stems from a study of blood T cell repertoires in COVID-19. The CDR3 runs 17 residues. Germline CDR1 reads SGHNT; CDR2 reads YYREEE (reference sequence). V was cut by 4 bases and J by 3 bases, with 19 bases left in between. Specimen: peripheral blood. The V and J genes are TRBV5-4 and TRBJ2-2; D may be TRBD1 (6 bases). The receptor comes from a woman in her forties or fifties who had recovered from COVID-19. CDR3 DNA sequence: TGTGCCAGCAGCACGAATATTAGGGACACAGACACCGGGGAGCTGTTTTTT. Amino acids: CASSTNIRDTDTGELFF.